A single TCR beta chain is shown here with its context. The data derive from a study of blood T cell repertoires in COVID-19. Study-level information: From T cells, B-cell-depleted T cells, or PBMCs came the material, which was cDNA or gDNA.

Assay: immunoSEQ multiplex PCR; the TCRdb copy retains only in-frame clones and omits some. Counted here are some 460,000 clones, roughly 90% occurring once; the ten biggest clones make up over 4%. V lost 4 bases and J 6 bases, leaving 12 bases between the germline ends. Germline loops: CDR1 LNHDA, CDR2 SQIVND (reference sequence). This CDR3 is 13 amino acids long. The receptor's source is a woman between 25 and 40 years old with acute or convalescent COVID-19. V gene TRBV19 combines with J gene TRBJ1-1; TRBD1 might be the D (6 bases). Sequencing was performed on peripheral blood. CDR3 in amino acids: CASSSRTEPEAFF. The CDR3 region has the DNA TGTGCCAGTAGTAGCAGGACAGAACCTGAAGCTTTCTTT.